This T cell receptor (beta chain) is drawn from a study of blood T cells in healthy people across ages. Study-wide results and limits: There was a strong correlation between TCR beta diversity and naive T cell percentage.

Only a few counts were recorded for this clonotype. Its antigen is not known. A sample-barcoded 5' primer and a J-beta primer mix were used in a second PCR of about 7 to 11 cycles. TCRdb called the 5' RACE reads again in MiXCR, with one record for every CDR3 protein. The data hold 800,000 or so distinct CDR3 sequences, with around 25% observed a single time. V lost 4 bases and J 6 bases, leaving 7 bases between the germline ends. There are 11 residues in the CDR3. Germline loops: CDR1 MNHEY, CDR2 SVGEGT. The same data also went into a second study, on T cells of mothers and their children. This second study notes: From each mother came over 9.5 million TCR beta CDR3 reads, and from each child came 2.5 million to 3.5 million.

What was sequenced was blood. The chain combines TRBV6-2 or TRBV6-3 with TRBJ2-7; D is undetermined. The clonotype originates from a boy younger than 18 in good health. The CDR3 loop is CASSFRLEQYF. In DNA form, the CDR3 reads TGTGCCAGCAGTTTCCGTCTCGAGCAGTACTTC.